This TCR beta chain is drawn from a study of blood T cells in healthy people across ages. At the level of the study: Per every two T cells, about one barcoded beta molecule was captured by template switching.

Primers used in a second PCR of about 6 to 11 cycles were a sample-barcoded 5' primer and a J-beta primer mix. The template-switch adaptor was a 5' adaptor with 12 random nucleotides. It tagged each cDNA molecule. TCRdb analysed the 5' RACE reads with MiXCR anew, one entry per CDR3 protein. The profile shows 1 million or so distinct CDR3 sequences, less than 25% of them singletons. Whole-study results and caveats: Because donor CMV status was unknown, expanded clonotype changes were possibly confounded.

V lost 9 bases, J lost 8 bases, and 12 bases stayed unmatched. The CDR3 contains 13 residues. Germline V gene lookup returns CDR1 SGHVS and CDR2 FQNEAQ. This clonotype appeared a few times. The target antigen is unknown. This same sample was also part of a study on T cells of mothers and their children.

This sequence was found in a girl between 2 and 10 years old in good health. The chain is built from TRBV7-8 and TRBJ1-2; 7 nucleotides align to TRBD1. The sequenced material came from blood. CDR3 loop: CASKAVTGEGYTF. CDR3 coding DNA: TGTGCCAGTAAGGCGGTAACAGGGGAGGGCTACACCTTC.